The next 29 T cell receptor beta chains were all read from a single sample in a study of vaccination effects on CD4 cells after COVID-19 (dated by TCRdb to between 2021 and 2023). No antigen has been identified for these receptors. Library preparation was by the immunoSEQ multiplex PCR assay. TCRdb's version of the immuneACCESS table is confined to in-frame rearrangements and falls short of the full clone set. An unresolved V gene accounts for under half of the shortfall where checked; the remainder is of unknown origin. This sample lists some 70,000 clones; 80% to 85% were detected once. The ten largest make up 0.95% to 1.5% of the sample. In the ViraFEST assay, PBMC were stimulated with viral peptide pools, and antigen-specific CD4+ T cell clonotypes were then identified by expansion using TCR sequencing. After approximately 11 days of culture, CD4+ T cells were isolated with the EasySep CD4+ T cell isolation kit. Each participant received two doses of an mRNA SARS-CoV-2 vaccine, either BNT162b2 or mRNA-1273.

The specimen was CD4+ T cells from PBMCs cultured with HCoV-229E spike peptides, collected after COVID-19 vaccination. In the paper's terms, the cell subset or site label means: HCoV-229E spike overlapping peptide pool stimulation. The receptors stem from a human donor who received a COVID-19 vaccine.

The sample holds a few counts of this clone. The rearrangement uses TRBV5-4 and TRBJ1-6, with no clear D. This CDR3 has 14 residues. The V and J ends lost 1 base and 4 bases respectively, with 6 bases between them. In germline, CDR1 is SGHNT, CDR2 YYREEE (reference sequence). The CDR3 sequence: CASSLSVYNSPLHF. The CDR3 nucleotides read TGTGCCAGCAGCTTGTCAGTTTATAATTCACCCCTCCACTTT.

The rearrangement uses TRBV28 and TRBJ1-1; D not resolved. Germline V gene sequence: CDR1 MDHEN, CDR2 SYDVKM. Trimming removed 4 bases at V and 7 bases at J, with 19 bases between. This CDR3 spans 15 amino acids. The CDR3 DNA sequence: TGTGCCAGCAGTTCGTACAACCCGGGAGGCATTGAAGCTTTCTTT. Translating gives CASSSYNPGGIEAFF.

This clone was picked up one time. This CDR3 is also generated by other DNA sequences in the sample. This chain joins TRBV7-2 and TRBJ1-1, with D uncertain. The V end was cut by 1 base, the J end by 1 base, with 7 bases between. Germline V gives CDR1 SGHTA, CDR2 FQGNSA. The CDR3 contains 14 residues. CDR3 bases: TGTGCCAGCAGCTTAGTGGGAGGGAACACTGAAGCTTTCTTT. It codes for CASSLVGGNTEAFF.

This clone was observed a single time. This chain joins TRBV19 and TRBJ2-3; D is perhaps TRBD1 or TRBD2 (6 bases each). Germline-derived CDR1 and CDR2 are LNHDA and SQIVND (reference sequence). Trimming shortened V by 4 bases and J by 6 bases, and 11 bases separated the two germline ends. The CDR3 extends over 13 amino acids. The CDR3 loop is CASSTIGGDTQYF. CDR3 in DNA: TGTGCCAGTAGTACTATAGGGGGGGATACGCAGTATTTT.

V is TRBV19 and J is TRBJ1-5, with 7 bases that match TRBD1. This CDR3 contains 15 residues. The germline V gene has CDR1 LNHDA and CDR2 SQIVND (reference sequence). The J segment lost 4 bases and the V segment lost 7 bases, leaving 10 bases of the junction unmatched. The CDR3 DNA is TGTGCCAGTACCCTAAGGACAGGCTCTAATCAGCCCCAGCATTTT. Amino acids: CASTLRTGSNQPQHF.

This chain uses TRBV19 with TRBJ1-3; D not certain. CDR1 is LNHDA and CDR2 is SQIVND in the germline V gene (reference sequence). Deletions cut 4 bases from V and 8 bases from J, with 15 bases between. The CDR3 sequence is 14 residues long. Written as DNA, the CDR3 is TGTGCCAGTAGTAGGACTGGAACCCGGGACACCATATATTTT. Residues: CASSRTGTRDTIYF.

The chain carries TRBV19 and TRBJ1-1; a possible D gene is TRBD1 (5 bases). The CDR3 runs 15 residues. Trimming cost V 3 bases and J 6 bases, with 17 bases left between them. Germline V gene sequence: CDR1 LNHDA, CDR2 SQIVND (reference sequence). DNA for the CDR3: TGTGCCAGTAGTATCCCGGCGGGGACTATGGCTGAAGCTTTCTTT. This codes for CASSIPAGTMAEAFF.

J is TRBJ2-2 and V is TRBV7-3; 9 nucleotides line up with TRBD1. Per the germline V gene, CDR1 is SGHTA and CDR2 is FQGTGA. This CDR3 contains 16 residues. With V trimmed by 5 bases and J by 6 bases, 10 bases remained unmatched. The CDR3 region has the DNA TGTGCCAGCAGCCTACAAATGGACAGGGGCGCCGGGGAGCTGTTTTTT. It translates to CASSLQMDRGAGELFF.

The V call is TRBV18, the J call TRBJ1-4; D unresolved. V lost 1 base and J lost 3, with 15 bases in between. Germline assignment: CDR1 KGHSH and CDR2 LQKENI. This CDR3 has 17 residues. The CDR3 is CASSPLTAGAANEKLFF. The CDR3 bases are TGTGCCAGCTCACCACTTACGGCGGGAGCCGCTAATGAAAAACTGTTTTTT.

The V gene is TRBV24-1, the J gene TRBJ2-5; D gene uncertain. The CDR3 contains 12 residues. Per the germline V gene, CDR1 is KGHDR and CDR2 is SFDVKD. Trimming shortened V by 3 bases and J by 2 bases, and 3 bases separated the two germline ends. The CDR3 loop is CATSDQQETQYF. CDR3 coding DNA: TGTGCCACCAGTGATCAGCAAGAGACCCAGTACTTC.

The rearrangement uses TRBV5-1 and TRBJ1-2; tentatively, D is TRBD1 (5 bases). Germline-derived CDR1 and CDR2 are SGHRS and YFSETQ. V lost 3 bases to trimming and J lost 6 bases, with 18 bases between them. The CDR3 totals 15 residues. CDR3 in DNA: TGCGCCAGCAGCTCGATAAGGGACCGGGGAAATGGCTACACCTTC. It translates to CASSSIRDRGNGYTF.

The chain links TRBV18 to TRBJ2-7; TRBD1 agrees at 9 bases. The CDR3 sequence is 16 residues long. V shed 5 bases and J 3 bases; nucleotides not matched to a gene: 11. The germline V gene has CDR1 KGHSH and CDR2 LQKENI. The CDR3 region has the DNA TGTGCCAGCTCAACGGGGTACCGGGACAGGGTCTACGAGCAGTACGTC. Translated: CASSTGYRDRVYEQYV.

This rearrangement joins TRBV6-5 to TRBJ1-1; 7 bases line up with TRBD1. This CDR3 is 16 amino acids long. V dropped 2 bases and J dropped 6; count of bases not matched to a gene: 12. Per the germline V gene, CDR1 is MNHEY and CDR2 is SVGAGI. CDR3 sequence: CASSYVRTGRRAEAFF. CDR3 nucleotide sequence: TGTGCCAGCAGTTACGTTAGGACAGGTCGGCGGGCTGAAGCTTTCTTT.

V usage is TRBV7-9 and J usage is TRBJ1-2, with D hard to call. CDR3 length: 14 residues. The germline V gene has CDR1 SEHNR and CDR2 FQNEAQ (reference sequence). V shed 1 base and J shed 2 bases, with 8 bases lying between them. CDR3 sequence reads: CASSLGGKNYGYTF. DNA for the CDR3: TGTGCCAGCAGCTTAGGAGGGAAAAACTATGGCTACACCTTC.

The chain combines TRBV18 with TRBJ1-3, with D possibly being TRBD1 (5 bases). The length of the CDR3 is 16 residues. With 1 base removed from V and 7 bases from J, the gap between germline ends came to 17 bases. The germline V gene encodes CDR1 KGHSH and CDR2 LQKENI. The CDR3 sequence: CASSPLDSVWGNTIYF. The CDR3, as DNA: TGTGCCAGCTCACCACTCGACAGTGTTTGGGGGAACACCATATATTTT.

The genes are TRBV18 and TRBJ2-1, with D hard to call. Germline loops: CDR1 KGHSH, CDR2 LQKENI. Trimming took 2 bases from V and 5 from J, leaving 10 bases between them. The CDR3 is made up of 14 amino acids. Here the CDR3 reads CASSPSRVDNEQFF. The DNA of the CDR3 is TGTGCCAGCTCACCATCTAGGGTCGACAATGAGCAGTTCTTC.

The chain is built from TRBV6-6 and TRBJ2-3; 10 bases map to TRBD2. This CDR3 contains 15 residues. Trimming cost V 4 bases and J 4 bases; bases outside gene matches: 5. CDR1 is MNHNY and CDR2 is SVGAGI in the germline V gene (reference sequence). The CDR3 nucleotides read TGTGCCAGCAGTTTACCCAGCGGGGGGGCAGATACGCAGTATTTT. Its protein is CASSLPSGGADTQYF.

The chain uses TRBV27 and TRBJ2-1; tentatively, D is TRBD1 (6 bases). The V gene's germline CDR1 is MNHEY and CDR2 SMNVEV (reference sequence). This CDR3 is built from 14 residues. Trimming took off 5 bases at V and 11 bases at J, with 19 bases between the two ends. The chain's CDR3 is CASSHRSQQGKQFF. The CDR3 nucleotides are TGTGCCAGCAGTCACAGGTCCCAACAGGGAAAGCAGTTCTTC.

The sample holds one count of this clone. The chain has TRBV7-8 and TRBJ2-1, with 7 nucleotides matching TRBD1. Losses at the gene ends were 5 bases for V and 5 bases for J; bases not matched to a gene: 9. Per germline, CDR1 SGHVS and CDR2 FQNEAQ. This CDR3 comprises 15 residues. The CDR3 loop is CASSQGQRRNNEQFF. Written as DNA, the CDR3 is TGTGCCAGCAGCCAGGGACAGAGAAGGAACAATGAGCAGTTCTTC. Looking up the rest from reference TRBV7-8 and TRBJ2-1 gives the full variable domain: GAGVSQSPRYKVAKRGQDVALRCDPISGHVSLFWYQQALGQGPEFLTYFQNEAQLDKSGLPSDRFFAERPEGSVSTLKIQRTQQEDSAVYLCASSQGQRRNNEQFFGPGTRLTVL.

CDR3 bases: TGTGCCAGCAGTTACTGGACTAGCGCCGGGGAGCTGTTTTTT. Its translation is CASSYWTSAGELFF. The chain links TRBV6-2 or TRBV6-3 to TRBJ2-2, with TRBD2 matching over 9 bases. Germline V CDR1 and CDR2: MNHEY, SVGEGT. V was pared by 1 base and J by 6 bases, with 0 bases of the junction left unmatched. The CDR3 loop spans 14 amino acids.

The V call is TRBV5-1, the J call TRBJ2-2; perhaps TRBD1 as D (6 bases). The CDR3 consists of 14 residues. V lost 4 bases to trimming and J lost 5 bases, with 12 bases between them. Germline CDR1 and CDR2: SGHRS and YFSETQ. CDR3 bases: TGCGCCAGCAGCGGAGCAGGGGTTACCGGGGAGCTGTTTTTT. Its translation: CASSGAGVTGELFF.

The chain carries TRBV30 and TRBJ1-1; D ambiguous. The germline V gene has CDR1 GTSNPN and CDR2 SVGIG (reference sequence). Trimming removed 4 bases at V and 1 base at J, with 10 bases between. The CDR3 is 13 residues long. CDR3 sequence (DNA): TGTGCCTGGAAAGATCAGCCGAACACTGAAGCTTTCTTT. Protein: CAWKDQPNTEAFF.

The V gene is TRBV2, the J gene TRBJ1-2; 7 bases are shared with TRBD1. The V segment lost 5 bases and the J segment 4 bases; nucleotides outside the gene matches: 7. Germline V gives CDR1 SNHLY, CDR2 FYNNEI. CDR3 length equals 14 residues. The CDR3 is CASSITGEIYGYTF. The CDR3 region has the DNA TGTGCCAGCAGTATTACAGGGGAAATCTATGGCTACACCTTC.

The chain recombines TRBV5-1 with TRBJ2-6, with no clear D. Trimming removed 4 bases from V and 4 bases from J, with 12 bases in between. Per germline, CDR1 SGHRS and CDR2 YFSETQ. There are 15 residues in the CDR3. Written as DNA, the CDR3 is TGCGCCAGCAGCCGGATCTTAGGGGGGGCCAACGTCCTGACTTTC. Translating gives CASSRILGGANVLTF. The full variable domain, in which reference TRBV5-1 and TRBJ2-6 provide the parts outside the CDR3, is KAGVTQTPRYLIKTRGQQVTLSCSPISGHRSVSWYQQTPGQGLQFLFEYFSETQRNKGNFPGRFSGRQFSNSRSEMNVSTLELGDSALYLCASSRILGGANVLTFGAGSRLTVL.

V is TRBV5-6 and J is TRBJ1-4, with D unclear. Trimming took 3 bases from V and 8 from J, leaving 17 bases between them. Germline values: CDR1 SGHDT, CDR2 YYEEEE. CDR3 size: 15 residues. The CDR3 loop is CASSSDPGPSEKLFF. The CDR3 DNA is TGTGCCAGCAGCTCGGACCCGGGCCCGTCGGAAAAACTGTTTTTT.

This CDR3 is CASSFPQLNTEAFF. In DNA, the CDR3 is TGTGCCAGCAGTTTCCCCCAGTTGAACACTGAAGCTTTCTTT. The chain couples TRBV5-6 to TRBJ1-1; D ambiguous. From germline, CDR1 is SGHDT and CDR2 YYEEEE. The CDR3 covers 14 residues. V was shortened by 5 bases and J by 0 bases, with 11 bases between the two germline ends.

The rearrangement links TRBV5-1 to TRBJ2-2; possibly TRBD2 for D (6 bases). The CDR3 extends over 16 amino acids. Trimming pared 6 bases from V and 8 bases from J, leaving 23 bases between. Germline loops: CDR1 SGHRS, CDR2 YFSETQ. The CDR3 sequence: CASTLIGGPMMGELFF. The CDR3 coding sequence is TGCGCCAGCACCCTTATCGGGGGTCCAATGATGGGGGAGCTGTTTTTT.

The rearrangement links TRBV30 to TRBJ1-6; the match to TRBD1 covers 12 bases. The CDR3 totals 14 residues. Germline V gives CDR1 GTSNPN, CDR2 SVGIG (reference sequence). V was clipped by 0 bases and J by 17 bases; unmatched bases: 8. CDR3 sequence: CAWSVGTGGLRIHF. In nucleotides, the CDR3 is TGTGCCTGGAGTGTAGGGACAGGGGGCCTTAGGATCCACTTT.

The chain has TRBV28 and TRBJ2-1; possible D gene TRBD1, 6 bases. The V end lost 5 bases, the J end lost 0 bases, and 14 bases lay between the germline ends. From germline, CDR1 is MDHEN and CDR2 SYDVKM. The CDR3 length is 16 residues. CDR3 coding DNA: TGTGCCAGCAGTGGAGGACAGACGAGCTCCTACAATGAGCAGTTCTTC. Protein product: CASSGGQTSSYNEQFF.